The clone carrying this TCR beta chain was observed a few times. Its antigen is currently unknown. The data originate from a study of T cell repertoires in cytomegalovirus infection. At the level of the study: A matching HLA type, together with CMV infection, was signaled by public TCR beta signatures. Regarding the study as a whole: Public TCR beta family frequency separated CMV-and-HLA carriers, including in an independent cohort. CMV-specific TCR beta clonotypes restricted by HLA-C were the ones dominating the ex vivo response.

The CDR3 consists of 14 residues. Germline V gene sequence: CDR1 MDHEN, CDR2 SYDVKM. Trimming removed 0 bases at V and 8 bases at J, with 13 bases between. TCRdb redid the calling of the reads with MiXCR, one entry per CDR3 protein. Seen here are 150,000 to 200,000 distinct CDR3 sequences, under 25% observed once, and the top ten hold about 3%. The source of this sequence is a human donor in good health (CMV status not recorded). Some clones in this sample may be carry-over from other donors' samples. Sequencing was carried out using PBMCs. The gene calls are TRBV28 and TRBJ1-1; D is perhaps TRBD1 (5 bases). The CDR3 loop reads CASSLWRLGEEAFF. CDR3 DNA sequence: TGTGCCAGCAGTTTATGGAGGTTGGGGGAAGAAGCTTTCTTT.